The TCR beta chain described here comes from a study of blood T cell repertoires in COVID-19. Study background: From T cells, B-cell-depleted T cells, or PBMCs came the material, which was cDNA or gDNA.

Here immunoSEQ multiplex PCR was the method, and the copy in TCRdb shows in-frame clones only, minus some. The top ten clones hold approximately 2.4% of a sample with approximately 200,000 clones, about nine tenths of them seen once. V lost 4 bases, J lost 1 base, and 5 bases stayed unmatched. The germline CDR1 and CDR2 sequences are MGHRA and YSYEKL. The CDR3 is 17 residues long. This clone was seen a few times. The sequenced material came from peripheral blood. The chain joins TRBV4-1 to TRBJ2-7; 15 bases are shared with TRBD2. This sequence originates from a man aged 25-45 years with COVID-19, enrolled during active disease. Written as DNA, the CDR3 is TGCGCCAGCAGCCGCGAGGGACTAGCGGGAGGTTCCTACGAGCAGTACTTC. Residues: CASSREGLAGGSYEQYF.